The source of this T cell receptor beta chain is a study of shared clonotypes between healthy human individuals. Findings and caveats of the study: Rarefaction gave evidence that sorted-subset sequencing remained incomplete despite large depth. Genetic and exposure-history diversity was limited by the few donors.

Samples underwent the assay at deep level. Method: immunoSEQ multiplex PCR; TCRdb's copy keeps in-frame clones and lacks some. Among approximately 2.4 million clones listed, 95% were seen once. Of note for this clone: The antigen remains unidentified.

Germline lookup yields CDR1 SGHVS and CDR2 FNYEAQ. The CDR3 has 15 residues. The ends lost 5 bases at V and 6 bases at J; junction bases unmatched: 9. The chain employs TRBV7-6 and TRBJ2-7, with 11 bases fitting TRBD2. Sequences were obtained from naive CD4+ T cells sorted from blood. Specified subset: CD45RA+ positively selected. The clonotype was recovered from a man between 18 and 29 years old in good health. CDR3 region: CASSKGTSGAGEQYF. In DNA form, the CDR3 reads TGTGCCAGCAGCAAGGGGACTAGCGGAGCGGGCGAGCAGTACTTC.